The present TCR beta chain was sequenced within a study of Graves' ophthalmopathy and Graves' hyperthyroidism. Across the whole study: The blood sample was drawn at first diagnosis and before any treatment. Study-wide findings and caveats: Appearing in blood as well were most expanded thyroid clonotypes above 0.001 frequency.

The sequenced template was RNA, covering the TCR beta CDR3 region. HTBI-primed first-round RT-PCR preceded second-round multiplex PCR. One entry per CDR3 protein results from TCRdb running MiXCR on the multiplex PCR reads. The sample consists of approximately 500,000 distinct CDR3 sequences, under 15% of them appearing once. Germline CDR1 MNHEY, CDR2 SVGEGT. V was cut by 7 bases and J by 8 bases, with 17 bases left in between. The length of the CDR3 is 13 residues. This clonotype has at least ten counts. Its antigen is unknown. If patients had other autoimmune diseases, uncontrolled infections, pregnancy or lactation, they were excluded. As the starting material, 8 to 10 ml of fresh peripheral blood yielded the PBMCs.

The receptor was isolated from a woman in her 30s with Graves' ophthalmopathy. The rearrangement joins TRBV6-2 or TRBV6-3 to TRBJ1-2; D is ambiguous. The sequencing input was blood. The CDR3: CASTMSLNGGYTF. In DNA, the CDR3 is TGTGCCAGCACCATGTCCTTGAATGGGGGCTACACCTTC.